The 21 T cell receptor beta chains reported below all come from one sample, sequenced in a study of blood T cell repertoires in COVID-19 (TCRdb year 2020). The method behind the library was the immunoSEQ multiplex PCR assay. In TCRdb, the immuneACCESS table is reduced to in-frame sequences with V and J assigned. These tables do not hold every clone; where another copy was compared, an unresolved V gene accounts for under half, and the others remain unexplained. This sample holds under 300,000 clones; approximately 89% were observed only once. 3.1% of the sample is held by the ten biggest clonotypes. The sequencing sample was made of PBMCs or T cells enriched from blood (not recorded which). The receptor set was obtained from a woman aged 40 to 49 who had been exposed to COVID-19.

As DNA, the CDR3 is TGCAGTGCTAGTTTCAGGACAGGCCGCTACGAGCAGTACTTC. Protein product: CSASFRTGRYEQYF. The gene calls are TRBV20-1 and TRBJ2-7; 7 positions match TRBD1. The V gene's germline CDR1 is DFQATT and CDR2 SNEGSKA (reference sequence). This CDR3 contains 14 residues. V dropped 3 bases and J dropped 3; count of bases not matched to a gene: 8.

The chain has TRBV11-3 and TRBJ1-1, with D possibly being TRBD1 (6 bases). Germline assignment: CDR1 SGHNT and CDR2 YENEEA. The CDR3 has 15 residues. V was shortened by 3 bases and J by 6 bases, with 17 bases between the two germline ends. CDR3: CASSFKRQAPAEAFF. As DNA, the CDR3 is TGTGCCAGCAGCTTTAAGAGACAGGCTCCGGCTGAAGCTTTCTTT.

The chain uses TRBV6-5 and TRBJ1-2, with 7 bases matching TRBD1. Germline-derived CDR1 and CDR2 are MNHEY and SVGAGI. V lost 6 bases, J lost 4 bases, and 5 bases stayed unmatched. The CDR3 is 13 amino acids. The CDR3: CASRTTGSYGYTF. The DNA for the CDR3 is TGTGCCAGCAGGACGACAGGGAGCTATGGCTACACCTTC.

The J gene is TRBJ1-3, the V gene TRBV4-1; D gene ambiguous. There are 14 residues in the CDR3. The V gene lost 3 bases and the J gene lost 0 bases, with 6 bases spanning the gap. In germline, CDR1 is MGHRA, CDR2 YSYEKL. Here the CDR3 reads CASSHSGSGNTIYF. CDR3 bases: TGCGCCAGCAGCCACTCGGGCTCTGGAAACACCATATATTTT.

V and J are TRBV24-1 and TRBJ2-5, with 7 bases lining up with TRBD2. J was trimmed by 7 bases and V by 6 bases; bases with no gene match: 10. The CDR3 covers 14 residues. Per germline, CDR1 KGHDR and CDR2 SFDVKD. The chain's CDR3 is CATSSTPSGGTQYF. Here the CDR3 DNA reads TGTGCCACCAGTTCGACGCCTTCGGGGGGGACCCAGTACTTC.

The CDR3 region is CASSVGSRTGEGYTF. For the CDR3, the DNA is TGTGCCAGCAGCGTAGGTTCCAGGACAGGGGAAGGCTACACCTTC. V gene TRBV9 combines with J gene TRBJ1-2, with TRBD1 matching over 9 bases. The V gene end was trimmed by 0 bases and the J gene end by 8 bases; junction bases not matched to a gene: 8. Germline V lookup: CDR1 SGDLS, CDR2 YYNGEE. This CDR3 contains 15 residues.

V and J are TRBV19 and TRBJ1-5, with D possibly being TRBD1 (5 bases). Germline lookup yields CDR1 LNHDA and CDR2 SQIVND (reference sequence). The CDR3 extends over 17 amino acids. Trimming took off 7 bases at V and 2 bases at J, with 21 bases between the two ends. For the CDR3, the DNA is TGTGCCAGTAATCAGGTTAGTGGGGCAGTCGGCAATCAGCCCCAGCATTTT. Protein product: CASNQVSGAVGNQPQHF.

The J gene is TRBJ1-2, the V gene TRBV7-2; 7 nucleotides agree with TRBD1. Germline lookup yields CDR1 SGHTA and CDR2 FQGNSA. V dropped 2 bases and J dropped 7; count of bases not matched to a gene: 10. The CDR3 extends over 15 amino acids. The DNA of the CDR3 is TGTGCCAGCAGCTTATCCCCAGGGGGGTCTTTTGGCTACACCTTC. Its protein is CASSLSPGGSFGYTF.

The chain carries TRBV7-9 and TRBJ1-2; D perhaps matches TRBD1 (5 bases). Germline CDR1 is SEHNR and CDR2 is FQNEAQ (reference sequence). V dropped 1 base and J dropped 7 bases, with 13 bases sitting between them. CDR3 length equals 14 residues. CDR3 sequence reads: CASSLEQGSGGYTF. As DNA, the CDR3 is TGTGCCAGCAGCTTAGAGCAGGGCTCGGGTGGCTACACCTTC.

The CDR3 nucleotides read TGTGCCAGCAGCTTATATAGCCAAGAGACCCAGTACTTC. Its translation is CASSLYSQETQYF. This chain joins TRBV7-3 and TRBJ2-5; D is unclear. With 2 bases removed from V and 1 base from J, the gap between germline ends came to 5 bases. Germline values: CDR1 SGHTA, CDR2 FQGTGA. This CDR3 is built from 13 residues.

This chain connects TRBV6-6 to TRBJ2-7, with TRBD2 matching over 9 bases. Trimming at V came to 2 bases and at J to 3 bases, leaving 2 bases not matched to a gene. The CDR3 has 14 amino acids. Germline assignment: CDR1 MNHNY and CDR2 SVGAGI (reference sequence). CDR3 residues: CASSYMRGGYEQYF. CDR3 DNA sequence: TGTGCCAGCAGTTACATGCGGGGGGGCTACGAGCAGTACTTC.

This chain joins TRBV2 and TRBJ2-1; D unresolved. This CDR3 is 15 amino acids long. Germline CDR1 and CDR2: SNHLY and FYNNEI. Deletions cut 7 bases from V and 6 bases from J, with 19 bases between. In DNA form, the CDR3 reads TGTGCCAGCACCCAATTGGTTATGGCGGTCAATGAGCAGTTCTTC. It is translated as CASTQLVMAVNEQFF.

The chain carries TRBV30 and TRBJ1-6, with D perhaps TRBD1 (5 bases). V gave up 0 bases and J gave up 9 bases, with 15 bases separating them. There are 15 residues in the CDR3. Germline-derived CDR1 and CDR2 are GTSNPN and SVGIG (reference sequence). The CDR3, as DNA: TGTGCCTGGAGTGTACGTGGATTGGGGGGTTCACCCCTCCACTTT. This sequence encodes CAWSVRGLGGSPLHF. Together with reference TRBV30 and TRBJ1-6, the CDR3 gives the full variable domain: SQTIHQWPATLVQPVGSPLSLECTVEGTSNPNLYWYRQAAGRGLQLLFYSVGIGQISSEVPQNLSASRPQDRQFILSSKKLLLSDSGFYLCAWSVRGLGGSPLHFGNGTRLTVT.

The genes are TRBV6-2 or TRBV6-3 and TRBJ1-2; the D gene is possibly TRBD1 (6 bases). Trimming left V 6 bases short and J 2 bases short, with 19 bases between. CDR1 MNHEY and CDR2 SVGEGT come from the germline V gene. This CDR3 is 16 amino acids long. In DNA, the CDR3 is TGTGCCAGCAGCCCCCACCGACAGGAATTGAACTATGGCTACACCTTC. Its protein is CASSPHRQELNYGYTF.

The chain has TRBV7-9 and TRBJ1-4, with a weak D call TRBD1 (5 bases). Between the trimmed V and J ends, which lost 4 bases and 3 bases, there was a span of 9 bases. Germline V gives CDR1 SEHNR, CDR2 FQNEAQ (reference sequence). The CDR3 is 14 residues long. CDR3: CASSSDRPNEKLFF. Written as DNA, the CDR3 is TGTGCCAGCAGCTCCGACAGACCTAATGAAAAACTGTTTTTT.

V usage is TRBV19 and J usage is TRBJ1-1; 8 bases are shared with TRBD1. The CDR3 has 13 amino acids. The germline V gene encodes CDR1 LNHDA and CDR2 SQIVND (reference sequence). The V gene end was trimmed by 7 bases and the J gene end by 5 bases; junction bases not matched to a gene: 6. In DNA form, the CDR3 reads TGTGCCAGTACCAGGACAGGGTTAACTGAAGCTTTCTTT. Translation gives CASTRTGLTEAFF.

The chain employs TRBV18 and TRBJ2-7; maybe TRBD2 (6 bases). Trimming took 1 base from V and 0 from J, leaving 16 bases between them. Per germline, CDR1 KGHSH and CDR2 LQKENI. CDR3 length equals 17 residues. Here the CDR3 DNA reads TGTGCCAGCTCACCACAAGGAATGGGACTTGCCTCCTACGAGCAGTACGTC. Its translation: CASSPQGMGLASYEQYV.

The chain links TRBV7-9 to TRBJ1-2; TRBD1 is a possible D gene (5 bases). From germline, CDR1 is SEHNR and CDR2 FQNEAQ (reference sequence). The CDR3 runs to 15 residues. The V end lost 1 base, the J end lost 4 bases, and 13 bases lay between the germline ends. The CDR3 coding sequence is TGTGCCAGCAGCTTAGAGGTGACAGCAATCTATGGCTACACCTTC. It specifies CASSLEVTAIYGYTF.

J is TRBJ2-1 and V is TRBV7-3; 14 positions match TRBD2. The CDR3 is 13 amino acids. The V and J ends lost 2 bases and 12 bases, in that order; junction bases with no gene match: 0. In germline, CDR1 is SGHTA, CDR2 FQGTGA. The CDR3 region is CASSLGLAGGQFF. Here the CDR3 DNA reads TGTGCCAGCAGCTTAGGACTAGCGGGGGGGCAGTTCTTC.

The chain couples TRBV30 to TRBJ1-2; possible D gene TRBD1, 6 bases. Germline CDR1 GTSNPN, CDR2 SVGIG (reference sequence). The CDR3 has 14 amino acids. Trimming took 0 bases from V and 8 from J, leaving 16 bases between them. In DNA, the CDR3 is TGTGCCTGGAGTGTAGGGGGGGCATCGGGCGGCTACACCTTC. Its protein product is CAWSVGGASGGYTF.

This chain connects TRBV9 to TRBJ2-5; D is perhaps TRBD2 (6 bases). The germline gives CDR1 SGDLS, CDR2 YYNGEE. This CDR3 region has 14 residues. The V gene lost 0 bases and the J gene lost 7 bases, with 13 bases spanning the gap. As DNA, the CDR3 is TGTGCCAGCAGCGTAGGACTAGAGGAGGTGACCCAGTACTTC. Its protein product is CASSVGLEEVTQYF.